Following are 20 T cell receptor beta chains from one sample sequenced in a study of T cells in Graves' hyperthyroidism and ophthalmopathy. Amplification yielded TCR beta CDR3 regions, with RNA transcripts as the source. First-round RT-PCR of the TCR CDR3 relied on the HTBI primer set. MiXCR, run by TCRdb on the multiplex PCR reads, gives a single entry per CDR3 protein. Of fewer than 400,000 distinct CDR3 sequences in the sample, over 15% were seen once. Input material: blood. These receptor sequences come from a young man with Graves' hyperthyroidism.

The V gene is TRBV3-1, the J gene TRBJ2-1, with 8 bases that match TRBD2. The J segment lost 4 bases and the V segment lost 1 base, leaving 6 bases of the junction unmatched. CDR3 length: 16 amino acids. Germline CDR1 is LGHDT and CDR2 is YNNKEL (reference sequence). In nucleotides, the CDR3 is TGTGCCAGCAGCCAAGTAGCGGGGAGTCCTTACAATGAGCAGTTCTTC. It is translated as CASSQVAGSPYNEQFF.

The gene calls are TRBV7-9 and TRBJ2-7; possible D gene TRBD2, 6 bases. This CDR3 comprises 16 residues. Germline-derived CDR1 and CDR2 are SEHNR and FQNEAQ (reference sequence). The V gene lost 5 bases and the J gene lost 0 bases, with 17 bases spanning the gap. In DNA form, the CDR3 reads TGTGCCAGCAGCGGACGCGGGACTCTGCTCTCCTACGAGCAGTACTTC. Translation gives CASSGRGTLLSYEQYF.

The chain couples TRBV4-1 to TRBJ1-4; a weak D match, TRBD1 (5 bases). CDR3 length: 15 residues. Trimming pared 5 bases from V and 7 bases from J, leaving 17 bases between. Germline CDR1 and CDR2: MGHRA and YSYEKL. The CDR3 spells CASSSWRGYGEKLFF. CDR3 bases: TGCGCCAGCAGCTCATGGAGGGGATACGGTGAAAAACTGTTTTTT.

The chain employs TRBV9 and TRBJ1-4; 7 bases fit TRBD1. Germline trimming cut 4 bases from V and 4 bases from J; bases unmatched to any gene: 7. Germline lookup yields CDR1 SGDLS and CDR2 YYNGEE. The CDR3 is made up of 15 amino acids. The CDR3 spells CASSLRTGLNEKLFF. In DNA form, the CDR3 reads TGTGCCAGCAGCTTGCGGACAGGACTTAATGAAAAACTGTTTTTT.

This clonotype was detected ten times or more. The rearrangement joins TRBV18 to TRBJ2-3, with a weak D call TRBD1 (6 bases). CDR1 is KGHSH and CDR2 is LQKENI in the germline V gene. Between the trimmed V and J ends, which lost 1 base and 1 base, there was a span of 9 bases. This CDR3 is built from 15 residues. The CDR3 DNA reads TGTGCCAGCTCACCACGCCGGACAGGCACAGATACGCAGTATTTT. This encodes CASSPRRTGTDTQYF. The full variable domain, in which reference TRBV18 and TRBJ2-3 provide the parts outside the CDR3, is NAGVMQNPRHLVRRRGQEARLRCSPMKGHSHVYWYRQLPEEGLKFMVYLQKENIIDESGMPKERFSAEFPKEGPSILRIQQVVRGDSAAYFCASSPRRTGTDTQYFGPGTRLTVL.

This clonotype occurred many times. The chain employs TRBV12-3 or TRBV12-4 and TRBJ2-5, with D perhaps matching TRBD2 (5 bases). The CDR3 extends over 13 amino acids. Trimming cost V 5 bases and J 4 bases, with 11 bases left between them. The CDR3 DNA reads TGTGCCAGCAGTCGCGCTGCGGGAGAGACCCAGTACTTC. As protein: CASSRAAGETQYF.

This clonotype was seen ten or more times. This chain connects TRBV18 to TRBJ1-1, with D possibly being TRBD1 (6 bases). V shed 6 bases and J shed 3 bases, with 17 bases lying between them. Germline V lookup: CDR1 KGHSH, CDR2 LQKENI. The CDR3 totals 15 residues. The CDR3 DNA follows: TGTGCCAGCTCCTATGGGGGCAATATAGACACTGAAGCTTTCTTT. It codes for CASSYGGNIDTEAFF.

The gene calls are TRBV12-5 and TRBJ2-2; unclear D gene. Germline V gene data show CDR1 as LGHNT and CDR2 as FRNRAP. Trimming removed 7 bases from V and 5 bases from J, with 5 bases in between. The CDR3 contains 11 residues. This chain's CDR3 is CASASTGELFF. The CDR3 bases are TGTGCTAGTGCCTCGACCGGGGAGCTGTTTTTT. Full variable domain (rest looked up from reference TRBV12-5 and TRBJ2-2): DARVTQTPRHKVTEMGQEVTMRCQPILGHNTVFWYRQTMMQGLELLAYFRNRAPLDDSGMPKDRFSAEMPDATLATLKIQPSEPRDSAVYFCASASTGELFFGEGSRLTVL.

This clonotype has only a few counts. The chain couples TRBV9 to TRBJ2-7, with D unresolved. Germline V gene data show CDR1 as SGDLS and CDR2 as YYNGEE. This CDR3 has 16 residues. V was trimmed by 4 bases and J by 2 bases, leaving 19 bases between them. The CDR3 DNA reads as TGTGCCAGCAGCCCAGAGTCCGGAACCCTCCCCTACGAGCAGTACTTC. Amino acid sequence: CASSPESGTLPYEQYF.

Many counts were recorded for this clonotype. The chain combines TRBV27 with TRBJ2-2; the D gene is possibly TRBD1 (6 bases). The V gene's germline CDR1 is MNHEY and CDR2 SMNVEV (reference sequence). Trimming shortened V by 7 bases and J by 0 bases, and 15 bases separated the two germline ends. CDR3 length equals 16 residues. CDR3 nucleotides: TGTGCCAGCACTGTGGGGGCCTACGCGAACACCGGGGAGCTGTTTTTT. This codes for CASTVGAYANTGELFF.

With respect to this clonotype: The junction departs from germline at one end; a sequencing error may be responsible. DNA for the CDR3: TGCGGTGCTAGAGTTAACAGCGCAACTAATGAAAAACTGTTTTTT. Its translation is CGARVNSATNEKLFF. This sequence joins TRBV20-1 and TRBJ1-4; D gene ambiguous. The CDR3 has 15 residues. CDR1 and CDR2 (germline): DFQATT, SNEGSKA (reference sequence).

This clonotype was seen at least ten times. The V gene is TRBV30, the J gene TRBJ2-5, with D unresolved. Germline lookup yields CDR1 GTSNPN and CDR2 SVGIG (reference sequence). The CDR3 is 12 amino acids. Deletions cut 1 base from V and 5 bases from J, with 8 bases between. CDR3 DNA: TGTGCCTGGAGTGGAGTAGATGAGACCCAGTACTTC. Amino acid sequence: CAWSGVDETQYF. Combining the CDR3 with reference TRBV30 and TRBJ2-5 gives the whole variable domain SQTIHQWPATLVQPVGSPLSLECTVEGTSNPNLYWYRQAAGRGLQLLFYSVGIGQISSEVPQNLSASRPQDRQFILSSKKLLLSDSGFYLCAWSGVDETQYFGPGTRLLVL.

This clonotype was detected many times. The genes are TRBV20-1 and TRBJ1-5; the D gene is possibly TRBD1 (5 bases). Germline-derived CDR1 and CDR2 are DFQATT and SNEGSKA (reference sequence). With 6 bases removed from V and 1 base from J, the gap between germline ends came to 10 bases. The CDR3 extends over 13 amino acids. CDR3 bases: TGCAGTGCCGGGGGACGGAGCAATCAGCCCCAGCATTTT. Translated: CSAGGRSNQPQHF.

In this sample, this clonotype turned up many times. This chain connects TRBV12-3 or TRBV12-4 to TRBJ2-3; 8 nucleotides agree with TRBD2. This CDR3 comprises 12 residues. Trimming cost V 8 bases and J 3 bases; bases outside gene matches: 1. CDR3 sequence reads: CASRLATDTQYF. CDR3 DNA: TGTGCCAGCCGACTAGCGACAGATACGCAGTATTTT.

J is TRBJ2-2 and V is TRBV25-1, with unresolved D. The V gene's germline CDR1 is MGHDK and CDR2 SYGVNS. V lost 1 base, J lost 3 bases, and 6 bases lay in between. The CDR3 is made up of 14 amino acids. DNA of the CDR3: TGTGCCAGCAGTGAATCTAGGGACACCGGGGAGCTGTTTTTT. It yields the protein CASSESRDTGELFF.

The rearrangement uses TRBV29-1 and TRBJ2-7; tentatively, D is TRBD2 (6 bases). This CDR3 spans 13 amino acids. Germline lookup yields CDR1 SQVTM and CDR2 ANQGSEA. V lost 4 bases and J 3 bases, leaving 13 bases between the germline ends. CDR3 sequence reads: CSVGSGLRYEQYF. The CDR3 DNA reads TGCAGCGTTGGTTCGGGACTCCGCTACGAGCAGTACTTC.

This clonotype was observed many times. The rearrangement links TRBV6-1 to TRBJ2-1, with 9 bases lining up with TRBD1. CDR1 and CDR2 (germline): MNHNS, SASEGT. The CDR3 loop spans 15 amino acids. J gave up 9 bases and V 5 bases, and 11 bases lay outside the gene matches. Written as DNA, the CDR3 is TGTGCCAGCAGTTATTCCCAGGGACAGGGCGGTGAGCAGTTCTTC. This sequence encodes CASSYSQGQGGEQFF.

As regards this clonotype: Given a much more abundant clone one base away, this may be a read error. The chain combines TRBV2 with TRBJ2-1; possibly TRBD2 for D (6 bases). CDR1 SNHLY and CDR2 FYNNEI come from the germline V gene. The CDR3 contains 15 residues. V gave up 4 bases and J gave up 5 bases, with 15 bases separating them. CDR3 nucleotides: TGTGCCAGCAGTGGGGGCCCAAAGCGGGACAATGAGCAGTTCTTC. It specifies CASSGGPKRDNEQFF.

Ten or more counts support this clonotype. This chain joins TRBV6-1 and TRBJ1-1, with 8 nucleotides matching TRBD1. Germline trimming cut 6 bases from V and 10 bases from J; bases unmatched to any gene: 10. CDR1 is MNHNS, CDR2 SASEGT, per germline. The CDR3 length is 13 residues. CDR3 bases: TGTGCCAGCAGCCCCATCTTGGACAGGGTAGCTTTCTTT. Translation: CASSPILDRVAFF.

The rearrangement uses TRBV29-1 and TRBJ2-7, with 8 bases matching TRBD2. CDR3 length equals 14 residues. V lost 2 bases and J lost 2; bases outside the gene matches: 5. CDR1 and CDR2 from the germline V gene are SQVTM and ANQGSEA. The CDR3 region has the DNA TGCAGCGTTGAATCGCGGGAGGATCCCTACGAGCAGTACTTC. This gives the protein CSVESREDPYEQYF.